Presented here are 26 T cell receptor beta chains from one specimen sequenced in a study of blood T cell repertoires in COVID-19. Here immunoSEQ multiplex PCR was the method, and the copy in TCRdb shows in-frame clones only, minus some. The data show about 330,000 clones, with roughly 83% seen just once and under 2% held by the top ten. The source material was peripheral blood. These receptors were collected from a woman aged 45-65 years with acute or convalescent COVID-19.

This clone appeared once. The chain carries TRBV7-9 and TRBJ2-1; 16 bases align to TRBD2. With V trimmed by 2 bases and J by 6 bases, 10 bases remained unmatched. CDR1 and CDR2 (germline): SEHNR, FQNEAQ (reference sequence). The CDR3 is 19 amino acids. CDR3 sequence reads: CASSLPGLAGGPRANEQFF. As DNA, the CDR3 is TGTGCCAGCAGCTTACCGGGACTAGCGGGAGGGCCTCGGGCCAATGAGCAGTTCTTC.

The chain combines TRBV27 with TRBJ2-1; D is unresolved. The CDR3 is 14 residues long. The V end was cut by 7 bases, the J end by 6 bases, with 16 bases between. The germline V gene has CDR1 MNHEY and CDR2 SMNVEV (reference sequence). The CDR3 is CASTTLRGSNEQFF. The CDR3 DNA reads TGTGCCAGCACCACCCTTCGAGGATCCAATGAGCAGTTCTTC.

This clone is a singleton in its sample. The gene calls are TRBV24-1 and TRBJ2-1, with 9 positions matching TRBD1. The CDR3 sequence is 15 residues long. V was pared by 6 bases and J by 8 bases, with 10 bases of the junction left unmatched. Germline V gene data show CDR1 as KGHDR and CDR2 as SFDVKD. CDR3 DNA: TGTGCCACCAGTCGTGGACAGGGGAGGGGCTATGAGCAGTTCTTC. It codes for CATSRGQGRGYEQFF.

A single count supports this clone. The chain links TRBV7-2 to TRBJ2-3; D may be TRBD1 (6 bases). The CDR3 length is 14 residues. Per germline, CDR1 SGHTA and CDR2 FQGNSA. V was cut by 5 bases and J by 1 base, with 10 bases left in between. The CDR3 DNA reads TGTGCCAGCAGCGCACGGACAGGCACAGATACGCAGTATTTT. It specifies CASSARTGTDTQYF.

This clone was found once. The J gene is TRBJ2-2, the V gene TRBV7-3, with TRBD2 matching over 7 bases. Germline CDR1 reads SGHTA; CDR2 reads FQGTGA. After removal of 1 base from V and 5 bases from J, the junction contained 4 bases not matched to a gene. This CDR3 spans 15 amino acids. The CDR3 DNA follows: TGTGCCAGCAGCTTAAGTCTAGCGGTAACCGGGGAGCTGTTTTTT. The encoded protein is CASSLSLAVTGELFF.

CDR3: CASSPTGGRQPQHF. As DNA, the CDR3 is TGTGCCAGCAGCCCCACAGGGGGGCGGCAGCCCCAGCATTTT. V and J are TRBV9 and TRBJ1-5; 8 nucleotides match TRBD1. Trimming at V came to 4 bases and at J to 7 bases, leaving 7 bases not matched to a gene. CDR1 is SGDLS, CDR2 YYNGEE, per germline. This CDR3 contains 14 residues. Looking up the rest from reference TRBV9 and TRBJ1-5 gives the full variable domain: DSGVTQTPKHLITATGQRVTLRCSPRSGDLSVYWYQQSLDQGLQFLIQYYNGEERAKGNILERFSAQQFPDLHSELNLSSLELGDSALYFCASSPTGGRQPQHFGDGTRLSIL.

CDR3 region: CASSVDKNSPLHF. DNA for the CDR3: TGTGCCAGCAGCGTAGACAAGAATTCACCCCTCCACTTT. V gene TRBV9 combines with J gene TRBJ1-6; no definite D call. Germline lookup yields CDR1 SGDLS and CDR2 YYNGEE. The V end was cut by 0 bases, the J end by 7 bases, with 5 bases between. The CDR3 runs to 13 residues.

The rearrangement links TRBV7-2 to TRBJ2-5, with 7 bases lining up with TRBD2. The CDR3 length is 14 residues. V was pared by 9 bases and J by 4 bases, with 11 bases of the junction left unmatched. Germline lookup yields CDR1 SGHTA and CDR2 FQGNSA. The CDR3 sequence is CASRGREGRETQYF. CDR3 DNA sequence: TGTGCCAGTCGGGGCAGGGAGGGGAGAGAGACCCAGTACTTC.

V gene TRBV7-9 combines with J gene TRBJ1-6; D unresolved. CDR1 is SEHNR, CDR2 FQNEAQ, per germline (reference sequence). V lost 4 bases, J lost 10 bases, and 8 bases lay in between. This CDR3 spans 12 amino acids. CDR3 nucleotides: TGTGCCAGCAGCTACGAGGGCTCACCCCTCCACTTT. Encoded protein: CASSYEGSPLHF.

The chain combines TRBV7-3 with TRBJ2-1; 7 bases line up with TRBD1. This CDR3 region has 15 residues. V gave up 5 bases and J gave up 3 bases; unmatched junction bases: 7. Germline CDR1 is SGHTA and CDR2 is FQGTGA. The CDR3 sequence is CASSPRQGYYNEQFF. The CDR3 nucleotides are TGTGCCAGCAGCCCCAGACAGGGATACTACAATGAGCAGTTCTTC.

The chain carries TRBV19 and TRBJ1-5; D not resolved. V was cut by 7 bases and J by 0 bases, with 22 bases left in between. The germline V gene encodes CDR1 LNHDA and CDR2 SQIVND (reference sequence). The CDR3 contains 18 residues. CDR3 sequence (DNA): TGTGCCAGTAACCCTCTCGTCTTGACACAATTTAGCAATCAGCCCCAGCATTTT. This sequence encodes CASNPLVLTQFSNQPQHF.

For the CDR3, the DNA is TGCGCCAGCAGCCCACCCTTGGGCGGGAGCTCCTACAATGAGCAGTTCTTC. It translates to CASSPPLGGSSYNEQFF. The V call is TRBV4-1, the J call TRBJ2-1, with 7 positions matching TRBD2. With 4 bases clipped from V and 0 bases from J, the junction kept 9 bases outside the gene matches. Per the germline V gene, CDR1 is MGHRA and CDR2 is YSYEKL. The CDR3 length is 17 residues.

CDR3 protein: CASSPGGRAWTEAFF. DNA for the CDR3: TGTGCCAGCTCACCGGGCGGCAGGGCGTGGACTGAAGCTTTCTTT. The rearrangement links TRBV18 to TRBJ1-1, with a possible D match to TRBD1 (5 bases). Trimming removed 3 bases at V and 5 bases at J, with 16 bases between. Germline CDR1 and CDR2: KGHSH and LQKENI. There are 15 residues in the CDR3.

The CDR3 is CASGEGGPIPEAFF. In DNA, the CDR3 is TGCGCCAGTGGAGAAGGGGGACCTATACCTGAAGCTTTCTTT. The chain uses TRBV10-2 and TRBJ1-1; TRBD1 is a possible D gene (6 bases). CDR1 and CDR2 (germline): WSHSY, SAAADI. The CDR3 has 14 residues. With 9 bases removed from V and 6 bases from J, the gap between germline ends came to 20 bases.

The V call is TRBV18, the J call TRBJ1-5; D unclear. The CDR3 consists of 15 residues. CDR1 KGHSH and CDR2 LQKENI come from the germline V gene. With 7 bases removed from V and 4 bases from J, the gap between germline ends came to 17 bases. CDR3 loop: CASYIRRVYNQPQHF. In nucleotides, the CDR3 is TGTGCCAGCTACATAAGGAGGGTTTATAATCAGCCCCAGCATTTT.

V is TRBV6-1 and J is TRBJ2-7, with a weak D call TRBD2 (6 bases). The germline CDR1 and CDR2 sequences are MNHNS and SASEGT. The CDR3 contains 13 residues. Trimming left V 3 bases short and J 7 bases short, with 13 bases between. The CDR3 DNA reads as TGTGCCAGCAGTGAGTGGGGACTTCAGGAGCAGTACTTC. It translates to CASSEWGLQEQYF.

The V call is TRBV11-2, the J call TRBJ2-7, with 8 positions matching TRBD2. The junction had 18 bases not matched to a gene; V was cut back by 5 bases and J by 3 bases. The length of the CDR3 is 18 residues. Germline lookup yields CDR1 SGHAT and CDR2 FQNNGV. CDR3 sequence reads: CASSPVNRQRGSHYEQYF. The CDR3 bases are TGTGCCAGCAGCCCCGTGAATAGACAGCGGGGGAGTCACTACGAGCAGTACTTC.

The genes are TRBV28 and TRBJ2-1; 13 bases agree with TRBD2. This CDR3 is built from 17 residues. Losses at the gene ends were 3 bases for V and 8 bases for J; bases not matched to a gene: 10. Germline CDR1 reads MDHEN; CDR2 reads SYDVKM. The CDR3 DNA reads TGTGCCAGCAGTTTGGGGGGGACTAGCGGGATGGAGGATGAGCAGTTCTTC. It yields the protein CASSLGGTSGMEDEQFF.

The V gene is TRBV7-2, the J gene TRBJ1-5; TRBD1 agrees at 7 bases. Per germline, CDR1 SGHTA and CDR2 FQGNSA. The CDR3 has 14 amino acids. V lost 5 bases to trimming and J lost 7 bases; unmatched junction nucleotides: 8. CDR3 DNA sequence: TGTGCCAGCAGCCTAACAGGGGACGGACAGCCCCAGCATTTT. Amino acid sequence: CASSLTGDGQPQHF.

The genes are TRBV7-3 and TRBJ2-1; D may be TRBD2 (6 bases). V lost 5 bases to trimming and J lost 9 bases, with 11 bases between them. The germline V gene has CDR1 SGHTA and CDR2 FQGTGA. The CDR3 covers 12 residues. The CDR3 loop reads CASSMTRGEQFF. The CDR3 DNA reads TGTGCCAGCAGCATGACTAGAGGTGAGCAGTTCTTC.

The rearrangement links TRBV18 to TRBJ2-7; D is unresolved. Germline V CDR1 and CDR2: KGHSH, LQKENI. V lost 4 bases and J 4 bases, leaving 8 bases between the germline ends. CDR3 length equals 12 residues. The CDR3 spells CASSRASYEQYF. DNA of the CDR3: TGTGCCAGCTCACGGGCTTCTTACGAGCAGTACTTC. The whole variable domain, remainder taken from reference TRBV18 and TRBJ2-7, is NAGVMQNPRHLVRRRGQEARLRCSPMKGHSHVYWYRQLPEEGLKFMVYLQKENIIDESGMPKERFSAEFPKEGPSILRIQQVVRGDSAAYFCASSRASYEQYFGPGTRLTVT.

The rearrangement uses TRBV3-1 (or the pseudogene TRBV3-2) and TRBJ2-7, with D uncertain. CDR3 length: 12 amino acids. V was clipped by 4 bases and J by 2 bases, with 6 bases between them. Germline-derived CDR1 and CDR2 are LGHDT and YNNKEL (reference sequence). The chain's CDR3 is CASSPTAYEQYF. The CDR3 coding sequence is TGTGCCAGCAGCCCCACGGCCTACGAGCAGTACTTC.

V is TRBV5-4 and J is TRBJ2-2, with a weak D call TRBD1 (6 bases). The V gene's germline CDR1 is SGHNT and CDR2 YYREEE (reference sequence). V was trimmed by 1 base and J by 10 bases, leaving 8 bases between them. CDR3 length: 12 residues. The CDR3 DNA reads as TGTGCCAGCAGCTTGAGGGGGTCGGAGCTGTTTTTT. This encodes CASSLRGSELFF. Variable domain in full (rest from reference TRBV5-4 and TRBJ2-2): ETGVTQSPTHLIKTRGQQVTLRCSSQSGHNTVSWYQQALGQGPQFIFQYYREEENGRGNFPPRFSGLQFPNYSSELNVNALELDDSALYLCASSLRGSELFFGEGSRLTVL.

This chain connects TRBV6-2 or TRBV6-3 to TRBJ2-7, with 9 bases fitting TRBD1. Germline trimming cut 2 bases from V and 7 bases from J; bases unmatched to any gene: 12. The germline V gene encodes CDR1 MNHEY and CDR2 SVGEGT. The CDR3 loop spans 16 amino acids. Written as DNA, the CDR3 is TGTGCCAGCAGTTACACCCCGGCACAGGGGGCGCGGGAGCAGTACTTC. Its translation: CASSYTPAQGAREQYF.

This chain joins TRBV18 and TRBJ2-5; a possible D gene is TRBD1 (5 bases). The CDR3 sequence is 14 residues long. The germline V gene encodes CDR1 KGHSH and CDR2 LQKENI. V gave up 2 bases and J gave up 2 bases, with 9 bases separating them. CDR3 protein: CASSPVQGQETQYF. The CDR3, as DNA: TGTGCCAGCTCACCAGTCCAGGGTCAAGAGACCCAGTACTTC.

This chain joins TRBV5-4 and TRBJ2-3; the D is unclear. Trimming pared 7 bases from V and 2 bases from J, leaving 11 bases between. CDR1 SGHNT and CDR2 YYREEE come from the germline V gene (reference sequence). The CDR3 is 13 residues long. CDR3 in amino acids: CASSDDSTDTQYF. CDR3 nucleotides: TGTGCCAGCTCAGACGACTCCACAGATACGCAGTATTTT.